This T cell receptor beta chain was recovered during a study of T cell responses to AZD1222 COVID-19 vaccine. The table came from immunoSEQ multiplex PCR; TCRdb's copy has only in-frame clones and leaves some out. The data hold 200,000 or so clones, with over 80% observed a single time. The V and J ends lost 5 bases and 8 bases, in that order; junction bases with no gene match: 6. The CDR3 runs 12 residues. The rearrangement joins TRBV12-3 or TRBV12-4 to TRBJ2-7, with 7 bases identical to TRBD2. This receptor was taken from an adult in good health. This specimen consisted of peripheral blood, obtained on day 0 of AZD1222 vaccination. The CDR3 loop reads CASSPRLAQQYF. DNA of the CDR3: TGTGCCAGCAGTCCTAGACTAGCACAGCAGTACTTC.